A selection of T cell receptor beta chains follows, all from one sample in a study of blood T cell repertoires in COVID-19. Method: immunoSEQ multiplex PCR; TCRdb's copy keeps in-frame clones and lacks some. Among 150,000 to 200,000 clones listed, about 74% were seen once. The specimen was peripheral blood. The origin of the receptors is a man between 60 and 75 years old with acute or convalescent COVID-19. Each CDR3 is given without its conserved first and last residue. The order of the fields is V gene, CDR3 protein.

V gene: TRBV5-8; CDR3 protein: ASSGQLTGEAF
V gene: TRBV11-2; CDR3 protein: ASSLWAGETQY
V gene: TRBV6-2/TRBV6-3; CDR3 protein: ASSYGSGRAGANVLT
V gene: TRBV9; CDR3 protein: ASRRDSGIGYT
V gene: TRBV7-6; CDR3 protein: ASRPGTGPSSPLH
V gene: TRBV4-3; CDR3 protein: ASSPSRGPYEQY
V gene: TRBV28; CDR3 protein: ASRPRDRGSNEQY
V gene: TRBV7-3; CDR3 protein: ASSLGQAPHEQY
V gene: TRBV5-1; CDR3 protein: ASSLEVGEGQPQH
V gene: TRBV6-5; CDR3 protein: ASSPQGVGDTIY
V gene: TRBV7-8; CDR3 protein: ASSLDGRGNEKLF
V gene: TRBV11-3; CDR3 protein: ASSITGYTEAF